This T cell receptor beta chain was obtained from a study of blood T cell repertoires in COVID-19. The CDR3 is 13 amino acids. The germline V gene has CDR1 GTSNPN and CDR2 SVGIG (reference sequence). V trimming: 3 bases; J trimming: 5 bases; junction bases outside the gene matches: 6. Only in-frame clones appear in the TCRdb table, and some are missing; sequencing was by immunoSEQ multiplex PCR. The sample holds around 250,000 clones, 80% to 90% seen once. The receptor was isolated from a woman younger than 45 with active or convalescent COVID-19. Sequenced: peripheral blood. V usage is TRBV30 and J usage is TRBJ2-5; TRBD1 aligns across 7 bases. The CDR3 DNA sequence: TGTGCCTGGAGCCCGGGACAGTGGGAGACCCAGTACTTC. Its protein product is CAWSPGQWETQYF. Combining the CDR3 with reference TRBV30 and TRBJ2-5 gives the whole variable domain SQTIHQWPATLVQPVGSPLSLECTVEGTSNPNLYWYRQAAGRGLQLLFYSVGIGQISSEVPQNLSASRPQDRQFILSSKKLLLSDSGFYLCAWSPGQWETQYFGPGTRLLVL.